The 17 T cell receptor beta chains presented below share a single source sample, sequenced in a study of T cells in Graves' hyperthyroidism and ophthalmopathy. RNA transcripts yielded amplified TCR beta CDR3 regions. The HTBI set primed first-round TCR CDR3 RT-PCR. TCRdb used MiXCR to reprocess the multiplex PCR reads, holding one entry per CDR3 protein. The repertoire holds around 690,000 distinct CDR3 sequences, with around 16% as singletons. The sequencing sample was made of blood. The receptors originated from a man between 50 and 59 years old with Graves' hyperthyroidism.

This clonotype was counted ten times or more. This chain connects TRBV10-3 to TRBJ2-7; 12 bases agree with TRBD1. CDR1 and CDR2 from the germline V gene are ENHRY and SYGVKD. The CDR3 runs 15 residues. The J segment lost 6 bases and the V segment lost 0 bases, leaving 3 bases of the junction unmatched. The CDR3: CAISESWDRGLEQYF. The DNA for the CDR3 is TGTGCCATCAGTGAGTCGTGGGACAGGGGGCTCGAGCAGTACTTC.

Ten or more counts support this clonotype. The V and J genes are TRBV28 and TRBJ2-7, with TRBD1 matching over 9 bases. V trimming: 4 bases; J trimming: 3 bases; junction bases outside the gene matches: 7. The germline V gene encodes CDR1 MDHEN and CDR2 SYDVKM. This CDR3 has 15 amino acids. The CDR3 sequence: CASSSHGTGIYEQYF. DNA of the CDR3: TGTGCCAGCAGTTCCCACGGGACAGGGATCTACGAGCAGTACTTC.

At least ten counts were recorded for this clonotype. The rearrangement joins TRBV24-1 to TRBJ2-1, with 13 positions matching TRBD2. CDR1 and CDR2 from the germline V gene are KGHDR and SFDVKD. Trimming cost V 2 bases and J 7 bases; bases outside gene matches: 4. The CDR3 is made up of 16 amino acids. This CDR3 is CATSDYTSGRGNEQFF. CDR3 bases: TGTGCCACCAGTGATTATACTAGCGGGAGGGGGAATGAGCAGTTCTTC.

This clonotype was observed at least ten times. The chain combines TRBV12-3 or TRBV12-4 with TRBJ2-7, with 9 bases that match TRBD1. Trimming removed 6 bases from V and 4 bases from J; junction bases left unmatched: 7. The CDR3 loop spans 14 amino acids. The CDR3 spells CASRFWTGDYEQYF. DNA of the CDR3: TGTGCCAGCAGGTTCTGGACAGGGGATTACGAGCAGTACTTC.

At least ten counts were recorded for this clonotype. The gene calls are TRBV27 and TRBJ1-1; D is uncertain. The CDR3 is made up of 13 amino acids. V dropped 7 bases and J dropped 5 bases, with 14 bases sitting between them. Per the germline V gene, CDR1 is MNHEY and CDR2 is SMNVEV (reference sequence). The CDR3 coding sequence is TGTGCCAGCAAAGAAGCGGAGGGAACTGAAGCTTTCTTT. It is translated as CASKEAEGTEAFF.

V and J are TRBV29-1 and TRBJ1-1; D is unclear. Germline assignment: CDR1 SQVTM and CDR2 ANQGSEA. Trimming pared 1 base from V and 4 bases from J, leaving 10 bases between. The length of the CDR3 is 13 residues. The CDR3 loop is CSVEGSAGTEAFF. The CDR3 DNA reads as TGCAGCGTTGAAGGAAGTGCGGGCACTGAAGCTTTCTTT.

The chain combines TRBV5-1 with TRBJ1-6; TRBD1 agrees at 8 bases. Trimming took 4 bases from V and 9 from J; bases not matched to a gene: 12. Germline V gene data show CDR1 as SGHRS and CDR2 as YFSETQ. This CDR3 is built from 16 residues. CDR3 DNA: TGCGCCAGCAGCAATGACAGGGGAGGTATAAGTTCACCCCTCCACTTT. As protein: CASSNDRGGISSPLHF.

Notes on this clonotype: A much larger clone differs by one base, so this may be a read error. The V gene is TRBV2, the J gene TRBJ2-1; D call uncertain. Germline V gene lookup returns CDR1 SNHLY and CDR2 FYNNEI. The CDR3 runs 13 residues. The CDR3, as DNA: TGTGCCAGCATTGAAGGACGCCACAATGAGCAGCTCTTC. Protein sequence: CASIEGRHNEQLF.

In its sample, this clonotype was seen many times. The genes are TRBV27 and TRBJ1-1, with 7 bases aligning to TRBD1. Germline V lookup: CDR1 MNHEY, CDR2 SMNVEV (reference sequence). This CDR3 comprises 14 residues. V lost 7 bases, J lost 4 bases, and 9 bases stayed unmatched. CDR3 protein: CASTSLTGSTEAFF. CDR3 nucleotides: TGTGCCAGCACTTCTTTGACAGGGTCCACTGAAGCTTTCTTT.

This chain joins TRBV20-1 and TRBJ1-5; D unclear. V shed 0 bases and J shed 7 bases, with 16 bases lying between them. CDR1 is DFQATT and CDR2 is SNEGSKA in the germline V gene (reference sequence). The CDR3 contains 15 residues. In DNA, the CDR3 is TGCAGTGCTAGAGAGGCACATGGATTTTCCCAGCCCCAGCATTTT. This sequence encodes CSAREAHGFSQPQHF.

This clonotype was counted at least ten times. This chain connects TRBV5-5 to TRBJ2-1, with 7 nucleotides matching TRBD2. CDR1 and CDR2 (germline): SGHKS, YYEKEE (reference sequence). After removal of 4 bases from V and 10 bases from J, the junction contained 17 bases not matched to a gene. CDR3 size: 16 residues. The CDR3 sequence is CASSRISGPSSEEQFF. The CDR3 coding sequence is TGTGCCAGCAGCCGTATTAGCGGGCCTTCAAGCGAAGAGCAGTTCTTC.

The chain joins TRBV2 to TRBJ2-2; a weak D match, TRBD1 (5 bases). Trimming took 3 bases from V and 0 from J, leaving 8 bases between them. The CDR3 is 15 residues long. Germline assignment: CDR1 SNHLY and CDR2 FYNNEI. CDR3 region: CASSDQGANTGELFF. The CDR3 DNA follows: TGTGCCAGCAGTGATCAGGGTGCGAACACCGGGGAGCTGTTTTTT.

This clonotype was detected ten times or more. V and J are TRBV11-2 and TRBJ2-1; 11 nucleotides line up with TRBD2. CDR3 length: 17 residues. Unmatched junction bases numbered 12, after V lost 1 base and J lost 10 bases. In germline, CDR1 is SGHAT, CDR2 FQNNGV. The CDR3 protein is CASSLARGSGRGREQFF. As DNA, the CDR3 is TGTGCCAGCAGCTTAGCCCGGGGTAGCGGGAGGGGTAGAGAGCAGTTCTTC.

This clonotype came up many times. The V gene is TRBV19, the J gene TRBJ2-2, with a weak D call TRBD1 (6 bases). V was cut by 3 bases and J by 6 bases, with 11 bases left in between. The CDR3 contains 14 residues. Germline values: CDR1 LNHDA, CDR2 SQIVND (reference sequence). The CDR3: CASSITGLAGELFF. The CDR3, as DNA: TGTGCCAGTAGTATCACAGGGCTCGCCGGGGAGCTGTTTTTT.

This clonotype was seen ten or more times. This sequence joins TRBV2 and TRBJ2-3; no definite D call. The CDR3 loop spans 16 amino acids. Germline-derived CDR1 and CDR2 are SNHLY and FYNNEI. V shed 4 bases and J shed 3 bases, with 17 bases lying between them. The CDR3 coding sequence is TGTGCCAGCAGTGGGACCAGGATCGAAGATACAGATACGCAGTATTTT. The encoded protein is CASSGTRIEDTDTQYF.

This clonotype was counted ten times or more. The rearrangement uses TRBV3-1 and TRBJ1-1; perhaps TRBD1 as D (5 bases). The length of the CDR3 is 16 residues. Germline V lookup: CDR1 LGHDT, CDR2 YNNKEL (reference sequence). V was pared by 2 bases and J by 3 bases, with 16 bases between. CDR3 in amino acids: CASSQSWGGADTEAFF. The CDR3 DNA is TGTGCCAGCAGCCAATCGTGGGGGGGTGCCGACACTGAAGCTTTCTTT.

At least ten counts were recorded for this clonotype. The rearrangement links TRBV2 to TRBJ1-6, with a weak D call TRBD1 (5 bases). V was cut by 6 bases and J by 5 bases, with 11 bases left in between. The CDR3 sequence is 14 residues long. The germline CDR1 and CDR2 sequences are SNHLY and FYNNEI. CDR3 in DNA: TGTGCCAGCAGCGGGGACGGAAATAATTCACCCCTCCACTTT. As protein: CASSGDGNNSPLHF.